This T cell receptor (beta chain) appears in the sequencing data of a study of beta chain features in type 1 diabetes. Findings and limits, study-wide: All four CD4+ subsets of Type 1 diabetes patients contained TCRB CDR3s that were moderately but significantly shorter.

In this sample, this clone turned up a few times. Its cognate antigen is unknown. Germline V gene sequence: CDR1 SNHLY, CDR2 FYNNEI. V lost 2 bases to trimming and J lost 8 bases, with 10 bases between them. The CDR3 runs to 14 residues. The whole isolated RNA underwent reverse transcription, so sequencing captured expressed TCRB transcripts. The data were produced by immunoSEQ multiplex PCR, yet TCRdb's version contains in-frame clones alone and is incomplete. The sample lists 300,000 to 350,000 clones, roughly 8.8% occurring once. This TCR was recovered from a man aged 30-40 years with type 1 diabetes. The sequenced sample was central memory CD4+ T cells from blood. This rearrangement joins TRBV2 to TRBJ1-6, with D possibly matching TRBD1 (6 bases). The CDR3 DNA follows: TGTGCCAGCAGTGAACTGGACAGCTATTCACCCCTCCACTTT. The encoded protein is CASSELDSYSPLHF.